A single T cell receptor (beta chain) is shown here with its context. The V gene's germline CDR1 is DFQATT and CDR2 SNEGSKA (reference sequence). The CDR3 is 12 residues long. V lost 5 bases and J 6 bases, leaving 11 bases between the germline ends. An amount of RNA that ranged from roughly 0.45 to 1 ug was reverse transcribed with random hexamers. Coverage of TCR beta CDR3 amplification by immunoSEQ multiplex PCR extended to 54 Vbeta and 13 Jbeta. TCRdb re-derived calls from the immunoSEQ multiplex PCR reads in MiXCR, one entry per CDR3 protein. The data hold around 130,000 distinct CDR3 sequences, with about 93% observed a single time. This sample was taken from a study of CD8 T cells in Susac syndrome.

Sequencing input: CD4+ T cells from PBMCs. This rearrangement joins TRBV20-1 to TRBJ1-5, with D possibly being TRBD1 (5 bases). This clonotype originated in a human donor in good health. CDR3 DNA: TGCAGTGCTGGCAGCGGGGGTCAGCCCCAGCATTTT. This codes for CSAGSGGQPQHF.